What follows describes a single T cell receptor (beta chain). Its antigen has not been determined. Per-nucleotide qualities are absent, and no much larger clonotype sits a single base away. These data are taken from a study of patients and donors after allogeneic stem cell transplantation (dated by TCRdb to about 2020). The library was prepared using RT-PCR. Data came from a NextSeq 550. Starting from the raw public reads, TCRdb applied fastp trimming at Q25, assembled clones with MiXCR and retained in-frame beta chains. CDR3 protein sequences are deduplicated, and each keeps its most common genes and DNA. This sample is represented by roughly 880,000 distinct CDR3 sequences; about 20% of them were singletons. The ten largest clones add up to 5% to 6.5% of the sample. Based on the germline V gene, the CDR1 and CDR2 sequences are MNHEY and SVGEGT. At the junction V is shortened by 5 bases and J by 0 bases; bases outside the gene matches: 9. The CDR3 holds 19 amino acids from the cysteine to the phenylalanine. Only the CDR3 part of the read is kept: 57 bases, read in frame from the first base.

The specimen sequenced was blood, either unsorted or a sorted T cell fraction (not recorded which). The chain is encoded by TRBV6-2 or TRBV6-3 joined to TRBJ2-1, with TRBD2 identical over 14 junction bases. This clonotype originated in a human donor who was either an allogeneic HSCT recipient or a stem cell or donor lymphocyte infusion donor (not recorded which). It is not recorded whose cells these are; they may come from a transplant donor. The CDR3 reads CASSPAGLAGGRSYNEQFF. The nucleotide sequence is TGTGCCAGCAGTCCGGCAGGACTAGCGGGGGGCCGCTCCTACAATGAGCAGTTCTTC.